The 15 T cell receptor beta chains below come from one sample, sequenced in a study of blood T cell repertoires in COVID-19. The repertoire was sequenced with immunoSEQ multiplex PCR; TCRdb's copy has only in-frame clones and lacks some. This sample has about 200,000 clones, with around 80% found just once. The sequenced sample was peripheral blood. These receptors were taken from a woman in her 70s with acute or convalescent COVID-19.

The chain employs TRBV19 and TRBJ2-3; 11 positions match TRBD1. This CDR3 region has 20 residues. Unmatched junction bases numbered 17, after V lost 6 bases and J lost 0 bases. The germline CDR1 and CDR2 sequences are LNHDA and SQIVND (reference sequence). The CDR3 sequence is CASSMVGTGGSGRSTDTQYF. CDR3 DNA: TGTGCCAGTAGCATGGTGGGGACAGGGGGTAGCGGGAGAAGCACAGATACGCAGTATTTT.

J is TRBJ2-5 and V is TRBV5-1, with 9 bases aligning to TRBD1. Germline CDR1 is SGHRS and CDR2 is YFSETQ. The CDR3 is 16 residues long. The V segment lost 3 bases and the J segment 1 base; nucleotides outside the gene matches: 7. CDR3 in DNA: TGCGCCAGCAGCTCCACCGGGACAGGGACCCAAGAGACCCAGTACTTC. This encodes CASSSTGTGTQETQYF.

This clone was observed a single time. The chain links TRBV30 to TRBJ1-5; 10 nucleotides align to TRBD1. Per the germline V gene, CDR1 is GTSNPN and CDR2 is SVGIG (reference sequence). This CDR3 region has 15 residues. The V segment lost 5 bases and the J segment 3 bases; nucleotides outside the gene matches: 7. The CDR3 nucleotides are TGTGCCTGGGCCGGGGGGACAGGGGACAATCAGCCCCAGCATTTT. This translates into CAWAGGTGDNQPQHF. Looking up the rest from reference TRBV30 and TRBJ1-5 gives the full variable domain: SQTIHQWPATLVQPVGSPLSLECTVEGTSNPNLYWYRQAAGRGLQLLFYSVGIGQISSEVPQNLSASRPQDRQFILSSKKLLLSDSGFYLCAWAGGTGDNQPQHFGDGTRLSIL.

This chain uses TRBV27 with TRBJ2-7; 12 bases agree with TRBD1. This CDR3 has 14 residues. V trimming: 2 bases; J trimming: 6 bases; junction bases outside the gene matches: 2. Germline V lookup: CDR1 MNHEY, CDR2 SMNVEV (reference sequence). CDR3 sequence (DNA): TGTGCCAGCAGTTTAGGGACAGGGGGCATCGAGCAGTACTTC. Translated, it gives CASSLGTGGIEQYF.

The chain carries TRBV5-8 and TRBJ2-5; a weak D match, TRBD2 (6 bases). CDR3 length: 14 amino acids. The V end was cut by 1 base, the J end by 4 bases, with 11 bases between. Germline V gene lookup returns CDR1 SGHTS and CDR2 YDEGEE. CDR3 in amino acids: CASSLFGGGETQYF. DNA of the CDR3: TGTGCCAGCAGCTTGTTCGGGGGTGGAGAGACCCAGTACTTC.

A note on this clone: Other DNA sequences in the sample encode the same CDR3. The chain is built from TRBV5-6 and TRBJ2-7; 9 bases match TRBD2. This CDR3 is built from 15 residues. The V gene's germline CDR1 is SGHDT and CDR2 YYEEEE. J gave up 4 bases and V 2 bases, and 7 bases lay outside the gene matches. CDR3 amino acids: CASSLAGGSSYEQYF. CDR3 nucleotides: TGTGCCAGCAGCTTAGCGGGAGGATCGTCTTACGAGCAGTACTTC.

CDR3 DNA sequence: TGCGCCAGCAGCTTGGTAACGGGACAGTACAATGAGCAGTTCTTC. Encoded protein: CASSLVTGQYNEQFF. The rearrangement uses TRBV5-1 and TRBJ2-1, with 7 bases identical to TRBD1. CDR3 length: 15 residues. J gave up 4 bases and V 0 bases, and 4 bases lay outside the gene matches. Germline lookup yields CDR1 SGHRS and CDR2 YFSETQ. Full variable domain (missing parts from reference TRBV5-1 and TRBJ2-1): KAGVTQTPRYLIKTRGQQVTLSCSPISGHRSVSWYQQTPGQGLQFLFEYFSETQRNKGNFPGRFSGRQFSNSRSEMNVSTLELGDSALYLCASSLVTGQYNEQFFGPGTRLTVL.

This clone appeared a single time. The rearrangement links TRBV27 to TRBJ2-6; TRBD1 matches at 7 bases. The length of the CDR3 is 16 residues. With 6 bases clipped from V and 2 bases from J, the junction kept 7 bases outside the gene matches. CDR1 is MNHEY and CDR2 is SMNVEV in the germline V gene (reference sequence). The DNA of the CDR3 is TGTGCCAGCAGCCCCCTTGACAGGGCTGGGGCCAACGTCCTGACTTTC. Amino acid sequence: CASSPLDRAGANVLTF.

This sequence joins TRBV4-1 and TRBJ1-4; 9 nucleotides match TRBD1. Trimming took 1 base from V and 7 from J; bases not matched to a gene: 16. CDR3 size: 19 residues. CDR1 MGHRA and CDR2 YSYEKL come from the germline V gene. The CDR3: CASSQGSGTGYRRGEKLFF. The CDR3, as DNA: TGCGCCAGCAGCCAAGGCTCCGGGACAGGGTATCGTCGGGGTGAAAAACTGTTTTTT.

This chain joins TRBV21-1 and TRBJ2-3; the table calls TRBD2, which could not be checked here. TRBV21-1 is annotated as a pseudogene. The CDR3 is 19 residues long. The DNA of the CDR3 is TGTGCCAGCAGCAAAGTGGAGAGGAGGGGGCTAGCGGGAGTGCATACGCAGTATTTT. It codes for CASSKVERRGLAGVHTQYF.

The chain has TRBV6-5 and TRBJ2-7; 8 bases map to TRBD1. This CDR3 is built from 16 residues. The V gene end was trimmed by 2 bases and the J gene end by 1 base; junction bases not matched to a gene: 7. Germline CDR1 reads MNHEY; CDR2 reads SVGAGI. The chain's CDR3 is CASSYRQGSISYEQYF. DNA for the CDR3: TGTGCCAGCAGTTACAGACAGGGGAGTATATCCTACGAGCAGTACTTC.

The chain uses TRBV5-4 and TRBJ2-3; 7 bases match TRBD1. The V segment lost 4 bases and the J segment 0 bases; nucleotides outside the gene matches: 5. The germline CDR1 and CDR2 sequences are SGHNT and YYREEE (reference sequence). The CDR3 covers 15 residues. The CDR3 sequence is CASSRRTGSTDTQYF. As DNA, the CDR3 is TGTGCCAGCAGCCGCCGGACAGGAAGCACAGATACGCAGTATTTT.

The chain links TRBV9 to TRBJ1-3; D is unresolved. The CDR3 is made up of 12 amino acids. Trimming shortened V by 5 bases and J by 2 bases, and 5 bases separated the two germline ends. CDR1 and CDR2 (germline): SGDLS, YYNGEE. The CDR3 protein is CASREPGNTIYF. The CDR3 bases are TGTGCCAGCAGGGAGCCTGGAAACACCATATATTTT.

A note on this clone: Other DNA sequences of this sample code for an identical CDR3. The chain links TRBV28 to TRBJ2-2; a weak D match, TRBD1 (5 bases). V was pared by 4 bases and J by 4 bases, with 7 bases between. This CDR3 region has 13 residues. Germline V gene lookup returns CDR1 MDHEN and CDR2 SYDVKM. CDR3 sequence: CASSYRSTGELFF. In DNA, the CDR3 is TGTGCCAGCAGTTACAGGAGCACCGGGGAGCTGTTTTTT.

The chain combines TRBV24-1 with TRBJ2-1; D is unclear. Trimming removed 1 base from V and 6 bases from J, with 15 bases in between. In germline, CDR1 is KGHDR, CDR2 SFDVKD. The CDR3 is made up of 16 amino acids. The CDR3 region is CATSDFYTFLVNEQFF. The CDR3 DNA sequence: TGTGCCACCAGTGATTTTTACACATTCCTTGTCAATGAGCAGTTCTTC.